A selection of T cell receptor beta chains follows, all from one sample in a study of T cells in Graves' hyperthyroidism and ophthalmopathy. One entry per CDR3 protein results from TCRdb running MiXCR on the multiplex PCR reads. Here the sample spans more than 500,000 distinct CDR3 sequences, approximately 48% being singletons. Sample: peripheral blood or thyroid tissue (not recorded which). The receptor source for this set is an adult woman with Graves' disease, either hyperthyroidism or ophthalmopathy (not recorded which). Both conserved end residues are trimmed from each CDR3. Each record gives: V gene, J gene, CDR3 protein.

>TRBV5-1|TRBJ2-5
ASNSIREETQY
>TRBV29-1|TRBJ2-7
SVTRDSYEQY
>TRBV15|TRBJ1-4
ATSRDRLGARQKLF
>TRBV7-9|TRBJ1-5
ASSSGQGRDQPQH
>TRBV20-1|TRBJ1-5
SARRTGSNQPQH
>TRBV5-1|TRBJ2-5
ATGLGDFETQY
>TRBV14|TRBJ1-1
ASSQVGGASEAF
>TRBV9|TRBJ1-5
ASSVDGARRQPQH
>TRBV12-3/TRBV12-4|TRBJ1-2
ASSFRDPRTSRGYT
>TRBV7-6|TRBJ1-2
ASSPTTGFGFGGYT
>TRBV2|TRBJ2-7
ASREGHEQY
>TRBV7-2|TRBJ2-7
ASSFRQGGGT
>TRBV10-3|TRBJ1-1
ATNRQGSDTEAF
>TRBV9|TRBJ1-5
ASSVEDSYQPQH
>TRBV7-6|TRBJ1-6
ASSLTGSNSPLH
>TRBV19|TRBJ1-5
ASSPLGFQQPQH
>TRBV6-4|TRBJ1-1
ASSDSKQENTEAF
>TRBV19|TRBJ2-3
ASHGFRSTDTQY
>TRBV29-1|TRBJ1-4
SGFDRGEKLF
>TRBV2|TRBJ2-2
ASSDDRLTNTGELF
>TRBV20-1|TRBJ1-6
SASRGAGERPLH
>TRBV30|TRBJ1-2
AWGPLAYGYT
>TRBV10-3|TRBJ2-7
AIGRLASIDEQY
>TRBV19|TRBJ2-7
ASSEERNYEQY
>TRBV14|TRBJ1-2
ASSQEGQWLYGYT
>TRBV7-2|TRBJ2-3
ASSSTSGAITTHTQY
>TRBV10-3|TRBJ1-4
AIRSGTGDVEKLF
>TRBV11-2|TRBJ1-4
ASSLSRGRGDEKLF
>TRBV6-5|TRBJ2-6
ASSYGSSGANVLT
>TRBV15|TRBJ1-5
ATSRGTGSNQPQH
>TRBV5-1|TRBJ1-1
ASRTNTEAF
>TRBV7-3|TRBJ2-2
ASSWTPSTGELF
>TRBV20-1|TRBJ2-7
SARAGGATSYEQY
>TRBV7-9|TRBJ2-5
ASSPIAGGQKTQY
>TRBV10-2|TRBJ2-7
AAAESPEQY
>TRBV7-8|TRBJ2-6
ASCRDGANVLT
>TRBV4-1|TRBJ1-5
ASSPNAQTYQPQH
>TRBV29-1|TRBJ1-1
SSTEPPRLDTEAF
>TRBV20-1|TRBJ1-1
SARDNNRSAF
>TRBV2|TRBJ2-2
ASTEGLAGPFTGELF
>TRBV7-8|TRBJ1-1
ASSLSGQGDAEAF
>TRBV7-7|TRBJ2-5
ASSKTLAGGGGETQY
>TRBV7-8|TRBJ2-5
ASSQSLGTDVLETQY
>TRBV9|TRBJ2-7
ASSARDRGYEQY
>TRBV20-1|TRBJ1-5
SAREAGGRNQPQH
>TRBV29-1|TRBJ2-1
SVVVSGTKSSYNEQF
>TRBV12-3/TRBV12-4|TRBJ2-2
ASSLDSGELF
>TRBV7-9|TRBJ2-7
ASSQTKGSKGEQY
>TRBV12-3/TRBV12-4|TRBJ1-2
ASSFRGPGGYT
>TRBV9|TRBJ2-7
ASTPGGSNGYEQY
>TRBV5-4|TRBJ2-7
ASSRGLAGGGGYEQY
>TRBV29-1|TRBJ2-7
SVEGGRYEQY
>TRBV7-9|TRBJ1-1
ASSSFRGADTEAF
>TRBV2|TRBJ1-1
ASLKTVNTEAF
>TRBV7-9|TRBJ1-2
ASSLAGRGLANYGYT
>TRBV14|TRBJ1-1
ASSQKGYGGAF
>TRBV7-2|TRBJ2-7
ASRTVERGAYEQY
>TRBV20-1|TRBJ1-1
SARAGGDRDRESTEAF
>TRBV29-1|NA
SVEGGTSGYNEQF